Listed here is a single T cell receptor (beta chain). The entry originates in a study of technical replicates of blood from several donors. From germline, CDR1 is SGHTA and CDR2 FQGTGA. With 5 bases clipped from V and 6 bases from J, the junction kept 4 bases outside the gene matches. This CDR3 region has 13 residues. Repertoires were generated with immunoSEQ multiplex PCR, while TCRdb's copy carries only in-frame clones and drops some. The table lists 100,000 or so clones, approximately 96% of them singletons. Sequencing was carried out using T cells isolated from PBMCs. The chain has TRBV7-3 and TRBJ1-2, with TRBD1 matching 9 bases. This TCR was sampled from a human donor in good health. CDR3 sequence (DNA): TGTGCCAGCAGCCACGGGACAGGGAATGGCTACACCTTC. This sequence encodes CASSHGTGNGYTF.